This is a list of T cell receptor beta chains from one sample in a study of T cells after yellow fever vaccination. TCRdb re-called the 5' RACE reads through MiXCR, storing one row per CDR3 protein. Of around 360,000 distinct CDR3 sequences in the sample, around 10% are singletons; the top ten hold 18%. Material: PBMCs, obtained on the day of the first yellow fever vaccination. The receptors originated from a man between 18 and 29 years old who received the YFV17D yellow fever vaccine. Each CDR3 is given with its conserved first and last residue. The D gene is left open where the match is weak. Size is omitted from some rows. Given values are once, few, many or a class for expanded clones.

cdr3_aa | cdr3_nt | clone_size | j_call | v_call | d_call
CASSLGGQGEAFF | TGTGCCAGCTCCCTAGGGGGGCAGGGGGAAGCTTTCTTT | few | TRBJ1-1 | TRBV7-3 | -
CASSFSGQAFF | TGTGCCAGCAGCTTTTCGGGCCAAGCTTTCTTT | few | TRBJ1-1 | TRBV5-4 | -
CASSRQQGPYGYTF | TGTGCCAGCAGCAGACAACAGGGGCCCTATGGCTACACCTTC | few | TRBJ1-2 | TRBV7-9 | TRBD1
CASRFSGGQETQYF | TGTGCCAGCAGGTTTAGCGGGGGACAAGAGACCCAGTACTTC | - | TRBJ2-5 | TRBV6-2/TRBV6-3 | TRBD2
CASLASPRWSTKSNTEAFF | TGCGCCAGCCTCGCCTCCCCCCGATGGTCGACCAAATCGAACACTGAAGCTTTCTTT | few | TRBJ1-1 | TRBV10-2 | -
CSARDLGQPNTGELFF | TGCAGTGCTAGAGATCTCGGACAGCCAAACACCGGGGAGCTGTTTTTT | few | TRBJ2-2 | TRBV20-1 | -
CASAMGQLNTEAFF | TGCGCCAGCGCCATGGGACAGTTGAACACTGAAGCTTTCTTT | - | TRBJ1-1 | TRBV10-2 | TRBD1
CASSQFRGADGELVF | TGCGCCAGCAGTCAATTCCGGGGGGCGGACGGGGAGCTGGTTTTT | - | TRBJ2-2 | TRBV23-1 | -
CSAAPTGGYTDTQYF | TGCAGTGCAGCACCCACAGGGGGTTACACAGATACGCAGTATTTT | few | TRBJ2-3 | TRBV20-1 | TRBD1
CASSLRTLGTGELFF | TGTGCCAGCAGCTTACGAACGCTAGGGACCGGGGAGCTGTTTTTT | few | TRBJ2-2 | TRBV7-2 | -
CASSPLATHNEQFF | TGTGCCAGCAGTCCTCTGGCCACCCACAATGAGCAGTTCTTC | - | TRBJ2-1 | TRBV6-2/TRBV6-3 | -
CASTPRGANYEQYF | TGTGCCAGCACGCCTCGGGGGGCGAACTACGAGCAGTACTTC | - | TRBJ2-7 | TRBV6-1 | -
CASSSQFYEQYF | TGTGCCAGCAGTTCACAATTCTACGAGCAGTACTTC | few | TRBJ2-7 | TRBV27 | -
CASSLRREAEAFF | TGTGCCAGCAGCTTAAGGAGGGAAGCTGAAGCTTTCTTT | many | TRBJ1-1 | TRBV7-9 | -
CASSLGQEGYADTQYF | TGTGCCAGCAGCTTAGGACAGGAAGGGTACGCAGATACGCAGTATTTT | - | TRBJ2-3 | TRBV7-2 | -
CASSYGPSGGKSTDTQYF | TGTGCCAGCAGCTATGGACCTAGCGGGGGGAAAAGCACAGATACGCAGTATTTT | few | TRBJ2-3 | TRBV11-2 | TRBD2
CASSFRGTGLNYGYTF | TGTGCCAGCAGTTTTAGGGGGACAGGATTGAACTATGGCTACACCTTC | - | TRBJ1-2 | TRBV27 | TRBD1
CASSLDRGRAEKLFF | TGTGCCAGCAGCTTGGACAGGGGGCGCGCTGAAAAACTGTTTTTT | - | TRBJ1-4 | TRBV5-6 | TRBD1
CASSLGAGLLLGTQYF | TGTGCCAGCAGCTTAGGGGCCGGCCTGCTCCTAGGGACCCAGTACTTC | few | TRBJ2-5 | TRBV7-9 | -
CASSSRNPGLAPYNEQFF | TGTGCCAGCAGCTCTCGAAACCCGGGACTAGCGCCCTACAATGAGCAGTTCTTC | few | TRBJ2-1 | TRBV11-2 | TRBD2
CASSPGGMSSYEQYF | TGTGCCAGTAGCCCCGGGGGCATGTCTTCCTACGAGCAGTACTTC | few | TRBJ2-7 | TRBV19 | -
CASSLGGAPGELFF | TGTGCCAGCAGTTTAGGGGGGGCTCCCGGGGAGCTGTTTTTT | - | TRBJ2-2 | TRBV27 | -
CASSLGGPTNEKLFF | TGTGCCAGCAGCTTAGGGGGTCCAACTAATGAAAAACTGTTTTTT | - | TRBJ1-4 | TRBV7-9 | -
CASSELAGGPRNEQFF | TGTGCCAGCAGCGAACTAGCGGGGGGGCCCAGGAATGAGCAGTTCTTC | few | TRBJ2-1 | TRBV7-3 | TRBD2
CASSLQDTNYGYTF | TGTGCCAGCAGCTTACAGGATACTAACTATGGCTACACCTTC | many | TRBJ1-2 | TRBV5-6 | -
CASSKPSGGAYNEQFF | TGTGCCAGCAGCAAACCTAGCGGGGGGGCATACAATGAGCAGTTCTTC | many | TRBJ2-1 | TRBV7-2 | TRBD2
CASSRTRLAGATGELFF | TGTGCCAGCAGTCGCACTCGACTAGCGGGGGCCACCGGGGAGCTGTTTTTT | - | TRBJ2-2 | TRBV2 | TRBD2
CASSQDPLTEAFF | TGCGCCAGCAGCCAAGATCCCCTTACTGAAGCTTTCTTT | few | TRBJ1-1 | TRBV4-1 | -
CAISESTGILYGYTF | TGTGCCATCAGTGAGTCGACAGGAATCCTCTATGGCTACACCTTC | - | TRBJ1-2 | TRBV10-3 | -
CASSLNPGELFF | TGTGCCAGCAGTCTTAATCCGGGGGAGCTGTTTTTT | - | TRBJ2-2 | TRBV6-5 | -
CASSQPGQGTDTQYF | TGTGCCAGCAGCCAGCCGGGACAGGGCACAGATACGCAGTATTTT | once | TRBJ2-3 | TRBV5-4 | TRBD1
CASSPLTSGVAYEQYF | TGTGCCAGCAGCCCACTGACTAGCGGAGTAGCCTACGAGCAGTACTTC | - | TRBJ2-7 | TRBV4-2 | TRBD2
CASSSAGGQGDTQYF | TGTGCCAGCAGTTCGGCGGGGGGGCAGGGAGATACGCAGTATTTT | many | TRBJ2-3 | TRBV28 | TRBD2
CASSIDLVRTQPQHF | TGTGCCAGTAGTATAGATCTTGTGAGGACTCAGCCCCAGCATTTT | few | TRBJ1-5 | TRBV19 | -
CASSVDEGPLLDGYTF | TGTGCCAGCAGCGTAGATGAGGGACCCCTCCTCGATGGCTACACCTTC | - | TRBJ1-2 | TRBV9 | -
CSAFSREGSSYNEQFF | TGCAGTGCCTTCTCCAGGGAAGGTTCTTCCTACAATGAGCAGTTCTTC | few | TRBJ2-1 | TRBV20-1 | -
CASSAGTSITDTQYF | TGTGCCAGCAGCGCCGGGACTAGTATCACAGATACGCAGTATTTT | many | TRBJ2-3 | TRBV7-9 | TRBD2
CAISARDGEPQHF | TGTGCCATCAGTGCCAGGGACGGGGAGCCCCAGCATTTT | - | TRBJ1-5 | TRBV10-3 | -
CASKGGWGAQNTEAFF | TGTGCCAGCAAGGGGGGATGGGGGGCCCAGAACACTGAAGCTTTCTTT | - | TRBJ1-1 | TRBV6-1 | -
CASSLGGDSTYGELFF | TGTGCCAGCAGCTTGGGGGGGGACAGCACTTACGGGGAGCTGTTTTTT | - | TRBJ2-2 | TRBV5-4 | -
CSAQKVDKNIQYF | TGCAGTGCGCAAAAGGTTGACAAAAACATTCAGTACTTC | - | TRBJ2-4 | TRBV20-1 | -
CSASTYRGRPYGYTF | TGCAGTGCTAGTACCTACAGGGGGCGGCCCTATGGCTACACCTTC | many | TRBJ1-2 | TRBV20-1 | TRBD1
CSATRQGGETQYF | TGCAGTGCTACCAGACAGGGGGGGGAGACCCAGTACTTC | - | TRBJ2-5 | TRBV20-1 | TRBD1
CASSLTGATNTEAFF | TGCGCCAGCAGCCTGACAGGGGCAACAAACACTGAAGCTTTCTTT | few | TRBJ1-1 | TRBV5-1 | TRBD1
CASSSFRTSGYSYEQYF | TGTGCCAGCAGTTCTTTCAGGACTAGCGGATACTCCTACGAGCAGTACTTC | - | TRBJ2-7 | TRBV6-5 | TRBD2
CASSWAGSETQYF | TGTGCCAGCAGTTGGGCAGGTAGCGAGACCCAGTACTTC | few | TRBJ2-5 | TRBV12-3/TRBV12-4 | -
CASSLDSLAGHNEQFF | TGTGCCAGCAGCTTAGACTCGCTAGCGGGGCACAATGAGCAGTTCTTC | few | TRBJ2-1 | TRBV7-9 | TRBD2
CASSPRGAQETQYF | TGCGCCAGCAGCCCCCGCGGGGCTCAAGAGACCCAGTACTTC | - | TRBJ2-5 | TRBV4-3 | -